The source of this TCR beta chain is a study of CD8+CD57+ T cells in acquired aplastic anemia. Germline CDR1 is MGHDK and CDR2 is SYGVNS. CDR3 length: 13 residues. The V end lost 3 bases, the J end lost 1 base, and 7 bases lay between the germline ends. Only patients with CD8+CD57+ cell expansion on flow cytometry were chosen for sequencing. Profiling that covered TCR beta VDJ and CDR3 relied on genomic DNA as its template. TCRdb fed the reads into MiXCR, producing one record per CDR3 protein. The repertoire has under 200,000 distinct CDR3 sequences, around 47% of them found once; the top ten carry around a tenth.

This receptor was identified in a human donor with aplastic anemia. The chain uses TRBV25-1 and TRBJ2-7; no clear D. The sample consisted of sorted CD4+, CD8+, or CD8+CD57+ T cells (not recorded which) from PBMCs. The CDR3 spells CASSDLGSYEQYF. The CDR3 DNA follows: TGTGCCAGCAGTGACCTGGGGTCCTACGAGCAGTACTTC.